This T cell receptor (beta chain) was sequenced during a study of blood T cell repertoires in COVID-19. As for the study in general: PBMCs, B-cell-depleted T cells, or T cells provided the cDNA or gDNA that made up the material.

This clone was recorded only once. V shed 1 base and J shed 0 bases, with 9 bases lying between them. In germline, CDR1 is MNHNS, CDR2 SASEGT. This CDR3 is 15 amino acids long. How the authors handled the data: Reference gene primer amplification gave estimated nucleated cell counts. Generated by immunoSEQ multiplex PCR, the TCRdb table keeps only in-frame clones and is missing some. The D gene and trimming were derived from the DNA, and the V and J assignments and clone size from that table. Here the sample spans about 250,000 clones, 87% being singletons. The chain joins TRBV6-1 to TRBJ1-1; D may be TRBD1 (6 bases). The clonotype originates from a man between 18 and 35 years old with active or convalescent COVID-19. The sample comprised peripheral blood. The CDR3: CASSEGQDMNTEAFF. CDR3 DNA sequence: TGTGCCAGCAGTGAAGGACAGGACATGAACACTGAAGCTTTCTTT.